A selection of T cell receptor beta chains follows, all from one sample in a study of cytomegalovirus exposure and HLA in healthy donors. Produced via immunoSEQ multiplex PCR; TCRdb's table is partial and in-frame only. The sample carries 95,000 to 100,000 clones, approximately 71% recorded once. Sequenced material: PBMCs. These receptors all stem from a female donor in good health and CMV-seronegative. Both conserved end residues are part of each CDR3. The order of the fields is J gene, D gene, V gene, clone size, CDR3 protein, CDR3 DNA. A D gene is named only where the DNA matches it firmly. Size tells how often a clone was seen (once, few, many) or the class of an expanded clone, and some rows leave it out.

TRBJ2-5 TRBD1 TRBV30 few CAWLTGIQETQYF TGTGCCTGGTTGACAGGGATTCAAGAGACCCAGTACTTC
TRBJ1-1 TRBD1 TRBV9 . CASSEGTGGTEAFF TGTGCCAGCAGCGAAGGGACAGGGGGAACTGAAGCTTTCTTT
TRBJ2-2 . TRBV10-3 . CAISDRANTGELFF TGTGCCATCAGTGACAGGGCGAACACCGGGGAGCTGTTTTTT
TRBJ2-7 TRBD1 TRBV5-1 . CASSYTGVYEQYF TGCGCCAGCAGTTATACAGGGGTCTACGAGCAGTACTTC
TRBJ2-7 TRBD1 TRBV9 . CASSVAGTEFYEQYF TGTGCCAGCAGCGTAGCAGGGACAGAATTCTACGAGCAGTACTTC
TRBJ2-3 . TRBV27 . CASSLFRGTDTDTQYF TGTGCCAGCAGTTTATTCCGGGGGACGGACACAGATACGCAGTATTTT
TRBJ1-2 TRBD1 TRBV6-5 . CASRSTRTGGNGYTF TGTGCCAGCAGATCTACCCGGACAGGGGGCAATGGCTACACCTTC
TRBJ2-1 TRBD2 TRBV2 . CASSESSGGAYNEQFF TGTGCCAGCAGTGAGTCTAGCGGGGGCGCATACAATGAGCAGTTCTTC
TRBJ2-1 TRBD2 TRBV27 . CASSLVLAGGFNEQFF TGTGCCAGCAGTTTAGTCCTAGCGGGAGGATTCAATGAGCAGTTCTTC
TRBJ1-2 . TRBV6-6 . CASSLLPGQSYGYTF TGTGCCAGCAGCCTCCTCCCCGGACAGTCCTATGGCTACACCTTC
TRBJ2-1 . TRBV20-1 . CSAPTYNEQFF TGCAGTGCTCCTACCTACAATGAGCAGTTCTTC
TRBJ1-6 TRBD1 TRBV7-2 . CASSLGQGYSPLHF TGTGCCAGCAGCCTGGGACAGGGGTACTCACCCCTCCACTTT
TRBJ2-4 . TRBV10-3 . CAISESGGGVAKNIQYF TGTGCCATCAGTGAGTCTGGGGGAGGAGTAGCCAAAAACATTCAGTACTTC
TRBJ2-7 . TRBV19 once CASSNINSYEQYF TGTGCCAGTAGTAACATAAACTCCTACGAGCAGTACTTC
TRBJ2-2 . TRBV6-6 . CASSYRGSKAAGGLFF TGTGCCAGCAGTTACAGGGGCTCAAAAGCCGCCGGGGGGCTGTTTTTT
TRBJ2-5 . TRBV29-1 few CSVWLMGRRQETQYF TGCAGCGTCTGGCTAATGGGCCGGAGGCAAGAGACCCAGTACTTC
TRBJ1-4 . TRBV7-9 once CASSLGNRLTTNEKLFF TGTGCCAGCAGCTTAGGAAACAGGTTGACAACTAATGAAAAACTGTTTTTT
TRBJ2-7 TRBD2 TRBV2 few CASSLRAGGSYEQYF TGTGCCAGCAGTTTGAGAGCGGGGGGTTCCTACGAGCAGTACTTC
TRBJ2-1 TRBD2 TRBV7-2 . CASSLTPTSREQFF TGTGCCAGCAGCTTAACCCCGACTAGCCGGGAGCAGTTCTTC
TRBJ1-6 TRBD1 TRBV7-9 . CSSSLVTGGNSPLHF TGTTCCAGCAGCTTAGTAACAGGGGGAAATTCACCCCTCCACTTT
TRBJ1-6 . TRBV6-5 . CASSYSLPSYNSPLHF TGTGCCAGCAGTTACTCCCTCCCCTCCTATAATTCACCCCTCCACTTT
TRBJ2-3 TRBD1 TRBV28 . CASMDRAGTDTQYF TGTGCCAGCATGGACAGGGCGGGGACAGATACGCAGTATTTT
TRBJ1-3 . TRBV10-1 once CASSEPRDGGDTIYF TGCGCCAGCAGTGAGCCTCGCGACGGGGGTGACACCATATATTTT
TRBJ2-7 . TRBV5-4 . CASSLEQGLYEQYF TGTGCCAGCAGCTTGGAGCAGGGTTTGTACGAGCAGTACTTC
TRBJ2-7 TRBD1 TRBV29-1 once CSVVGQGSSYEQYF TGCAGCGTCGTCGGACAGGGGAGCTCCTACGAGCAGTACTTC
TRBJ2-3 . TRBV5-6 . CASSFRGATDTQYF TGTGCCAGCAGCTTCCGGGGGGCCACAGATACGCAGTATTTT
TRBJ1-2 TRBD1 TRBV18 . CASSPGTEYGYTF TGTGCCAGCTCACCAGGGACAGAGTATGGCTACACCTTC
TRBJ1-3 . TRBV7-2 . CASSLARGLGNTIYF TGTGCCAGCAGCTTAGCGCGGGGTCTCGGAAACACCATATATTTT
TRBJ1-4 . TRBV6-6 . CASSYVRGIEKLFF TGTGCCAGCAGTTACGTCCGGGGGATTGAAAAACTGTTTTTT
TRBJ1-5 . TRBV7-8 . CASSLAINSNQPQHF TGTGCCAGCAGCTTAGCAATAAATAGCAATCAGCCCCAGCATTTT
TRBJ2-1 TRBD2 TRBV29-1 . CSVPLAGDYNEQFF TGCAGCGTCCCCCTCGCGGGAGATTACAATGAGCAGTTCTTC
TRBJ2-1 TRBD2 TRBV7-9 . CSSSPRTSRSYNEQFF TGTTCCAGCAGCCCACGGACTAGCAGGTCCTACAATGAGCAGTTCTTC
TRBJ2-3 TRBD2 TRBV19 few CATHGLAGATDTQYF TGTGCCACCCACGGACTAGCGGGAGCCACAGATACGCAGTATTTT
TRBJ2-3 TRBD2 TRBV12-5 . CASGSGGGFSTDTQYF TGTGCTAGTGGTTCGGGCGGGGGATTTAGCACAGATACGCAGTATTTT
TRBJ1-4 TRBD1 TRBV5-8 few CASSYGQGTNEKLFF TGTGCCAGCAGCTACGGACAGGGAACTAATGAAAAACTGTTTTTT
TRBJ2-1 TRBD2 TRBV28 once CASSSLGLASTLEQFF TGTGCCAGCAGTTCCCTTGGACTAGCGTCCACGCTAGAGCAGTTCTTC
TRBJ2-5 . TRBV7-8 . CASSSGETQYF TGTGCCAGCAGCAGCGGGGAGACCCAGTACTTC